This T cell receptor beta chain comes out of a study of regulatory T cells. A word on this clone: Its specificity is not known.

Amplification used 52 TRBV primers and 13 TRBJ primers. Repertoires were generated with immunoSEQ multiplex PCR, while TCRdb's copy carries only in-frame clones and drops some. Of about 21,000 clones detected, roughly 90% appear once; the ten largest clones hold about 1.3%. CD4+ cells were sorted into CD25-high CD127-low regulatory cells and CD25-low CD127-high conventional cells. Overall study findings and caveats: Hydrophobic residues at CDR3 positions 6 and 7 were enriched in conventional CD4+ T cells of CD3G-deficient patients.

Material: conventional CD4+ T cells sorted from blood. This TCR was sampled from a child under 18 with CD3G deficiency.

The CDR3 here is CASSHGGTSTDTQYF. Written as DNA, the CDR3 is TGCGCCAGCTCCCATGGGGGAACTAGCACAGATACGCAGTATTTT. This chain joins TRBV5-1 and TRBJ2-3; tentatively, D is TRBD1 or TRBD2 (5 bases each). The CDR3 covers 15 residues. Between the trimmed V and J ends, which lost 7 bases and 0 bases, there was a span of 15 bases. CDR1 is SGHRS and CDR2 is YFSETQ in the germline V gene.